This T cell receptor beta chain was profiled in a study of CD8 T cells in Susac syndrome. This clonotype was observed a few times. The antigen is unknown. Study-level points and caveats: Susac syndrome CD4+ T cell repertoires showed no clonal expansion.

Reverse transcription used about 0.45 to 1 ug RNA and random hexamers. The authors amplified TCR beta CDR3 across 54 Vbeta and 13 Jbeta using immunoSEQ multiplex PCR. Using its own MiXCR run on the immunoSEQ multiplex PCR reads, TCRdb lists one record per CDR3 protein. The table includes more than 150,000 distinct CDR3 sequences, 90% to 96% detected once. This TCR derives from a human donor with Susac syndrome. Sequencing was performed on CD4+ T cells from PBMCs.

DNA of the CDR3: TGTGCCAGCAGCCTTGGACACCTCCAAGAGACCCAGTACTTC. Translating gives CASSLGHLQETQYF. The rearrangement links TRBV7-2 to TRBJ2-5; tentative D call: TRBD1 (5 bases). There are 14 residues in the CDR3. The germline V gene encodes CDR1 SGHTA and CDR2 FQGNSA. Trimming pared 5 bases from V and 1 base from J, leaving 11 bases between.